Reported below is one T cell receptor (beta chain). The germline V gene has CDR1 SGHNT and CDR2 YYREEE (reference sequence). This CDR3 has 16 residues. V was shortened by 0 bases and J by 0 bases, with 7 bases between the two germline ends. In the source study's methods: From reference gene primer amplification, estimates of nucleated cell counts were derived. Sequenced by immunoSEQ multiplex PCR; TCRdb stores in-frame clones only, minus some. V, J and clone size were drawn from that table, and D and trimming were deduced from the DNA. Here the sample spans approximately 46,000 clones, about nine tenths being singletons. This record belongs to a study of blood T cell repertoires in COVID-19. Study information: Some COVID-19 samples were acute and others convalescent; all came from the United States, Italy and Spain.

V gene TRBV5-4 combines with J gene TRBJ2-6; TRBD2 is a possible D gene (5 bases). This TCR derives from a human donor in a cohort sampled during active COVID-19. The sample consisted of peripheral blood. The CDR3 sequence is CASSLAGGSGANVLTF. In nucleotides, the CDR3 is TGTGCCAGCAGCTTGGCCGGAGGCTCTGGGGCCAACGTCCTGACTTTC.